The clone carrying this T cell receptor beta chain appeared a few times. This record belongs to a study of response to subunit inactivated influenza vaccine. The ends were cut back, 1 base at V and 3 bases at J, with 10 bases in the middle. CDR3 length: 14 residues. Germline-derived CDR1 and CDR2 are MNHEY and SVGAGI. MiXCR was run by TCRdb on the RT-PCR reads, yielding one entry per CDR3 protein. The sample carries hundreds of thousands of distinct CDR3 sequences, around 11% recorded once. This same sample was also part of a study on T cells expressing NK-cell markers. That source notes: UMIs were included in TCR beta cDNA generated by 5'RACE template switching.

Sequencing was performed on PBMCs from blood, taken on the day of vaccination. The TCR comes from a man aged 45-65 years who received an inactivated influenza vaccine. J is TRBJ2-7 and V is TRBV6-5, with D possibly TRBD2 on 5 matching bases. CDR3: CASSYFGVDYEQYF. Here the CDR3 DNA reads TGTGCCAGCAGTTACTTCGGGGTGGACTACGAGCAGTACTTC.